This entry lists 32 T cell receptor beta chains sequenced from one sample in a study of T cell repertoires in cytomegalovirus infection (dated by TCRdb to the late 2010s). The instrument was an Illumina HiSeq 1500. In-frame beta chains were kept once TCRdb had trimmed the public reads at Q25 with fastp and called clones with MiXCR. Entries that share a CDR3 protein sequence are merged under the most common genes and DNA. This sample holds about 310,000 distinct CDR3 sequences; 25% were observed only once. Jointly, the top ten make up roughly 15% of the sample. What these receptors recognize is not known. Read against the paper, the sample's treatment or condition label means: in vitro stimulation with specific CMV peptide epitopes to enrich CMV-specific T cells. Sequenced here: cultured PBMCs, sampled from culture after CMV antigen stimulation. The receptor source for this set is a human donor in good health (CMV status not recorded). Some clones in this sample may be carry-over from other donors' samples.

This clonotype has at least ten counts. The chain combines TRBV7-2 with TRBJ2-2; perhaps TRBD1 as D (5 bases). Trimming cost V 4 bases and J 7 bases, with 10 bases left between them. The V gene's germline CDR1 is SGHTA and CDR2 FQGNSA. CDR3 length: 13 residues. The DNA for the CDR3 is TGTGCCAGCAGCTCCAGGGCGTTCGGGGAGCTGTTTTTT. Encoded protein: CASSSRAFGELFF.

V gene TRBV4-2 combines with J gene TRBJ1-6; the D gene is possibly TRBD1 (5 bases). Germline V CDR1 and CDR2: LGHNA, YNFKEQ. This CDR3 has 16 residues. Deletions cut 1 base from V and 7 bases from J, with 14 bases between. The CDR3: CASSQGTQGENSPLHF. CDR3 sequence (DNA): TGTGCCAGCAGCCAAGGTACTCAGGGAGAAAATTCACCCCTCCACTTT.

The CDR3 reads CASSQGLPTQYF. CDR3 bases: TGTGCCAGCAGCCAAGGGCTCCCAACGCAGTATTTT. The V and J genes are TRBV3-1 and TRBJ2-3; D gene uncertain. CDR3 length: 12 residues. Germline CDR1 is LGHDT and CDR2 is YNNKEL (reference sequence). The V end was cut by 1 base, the J end by 9 bases, with 8 bases between.

This clonotype occurred a few times. V gene TRBV6-6 combines with J gene TRBJ2-3, with D maybe TRBD2 (5 bases). The length of the CDR3 is 15 residues. V lost 8 bases and J 2 bases, leaving 17 bases between the germline ends. Germline CDR1 and CDR2: MNHNY and SVGAGI (reference sequence). CDR3 residues: CASQLSGNPTDTQYF. CDR3 nucleotide sequence: TGTGCCAGCCAACTATCCGGGAATCCCACAGATACGCAGTATTTT.

The rearrangement joins TRBV12-3 or TRBV12-4 to TRBJ2-2; D remains unclear. V was shortened by 5 bases and J by 6 bases, with 10 bases between the two germline ends. The CDR3 is made up of 13 amino acids. This CDR3 is CASSPSSAGELFF. The CDR3 DNA sequence: TGTGCCAGCAGTCCCAGCTCGGCCGGGGAGCTGTTTTTT.

This clonotype has a count of ten or more. J is TRBJ1-1 and V is TRBV7-2; D might be TRBD1 (6 bases). CDR1 and CDR2 (germline): SGHTA, FQGNSA. There are 16 residues in the CDR3. Trimming took off 5 bases at V and 1 base at J, with 17 bases between the two ends. Here the CDR3 reads CASSTYRVITNTEAFF. The CDR3 nucleotides are TGTGCCAGCAGCACGTACAGGGTGATAACGAACACTGAAGCTTTCTTT.

This clonotype has more than one count but fewer than ten. This chain joins TRBV7-2 and TRBJ2-5, with TRBD1 identical over 9 bases. The CDR3 length is 14 residues. Trimming removed 5 bases from V and 2 bases from J; junction bases left unmatched: 3. The germline V gene has CDR1 SGHTA and CDR2 FQGNSA. CDR3 DNA sequence: TGTGCCAGCAGCACCGGGACAGGGCAAGAGACCCAGTACTTC. Translation gives CASSTGTGQETQYF.

This clonotype was seen at least ten times. This chain connects TRBV11-2 to TRBJ2-1; 7 nucleotides match TRBD2. The V segment lost 5 bases and the J segment 12 bases; nucleotides outside the gene matches: 13. Germline assignment: CDR1 SGHAT and CDR2 FQNNGV. The CDR3 is 14 residues long. Here the CDR3 reads CASSLDSAGTLQFF. As DNA, the CDR3 is TGTGCCAGCAGCCTCGACTCAGCGGGGACTTTGCAGTTCTTC.

A remark on this clonotype: One end of the junction does not line up with germline, which may come from a read error. The chain joins TRBV4-3 to TRBJ2-1; 8 bases match TRBD2. The germline CDR1 and CDR2 sequences are LGHNA and YSLEER. This CDR3 has 13 amino acids. The CDR3 bases are TGCGCCAGCAGCCAGGGGCCCGGGACTAGGCCTCTCTTC. This gives the protein CASSQGPGTRPLF.

Points on this clonotype: The junction differs from germline at one of its ends, possibly a read error. The chain links TRBV20-1 to TRBJ2-4; D gene uncertain. Germline V gene lookup returns CDR1 DFQATT and CDR2 SNEGSKA (reference sequence). This CDR3 contains 15 residues. The CDR3 here is CSAVRPARIKNIPYF. CDR3 bases: TGCAGTGCTGTCCGACCGGCCAGGATCAAAAACATTCCGTACTTC.

This clonotype showed up many times. The chain recombines TRBV15 with TRBJ2-1; D possibly corresponds to TRBD2 (6 bases). The germline gives CDR1 LNHNV, CDR2 YYDKDF (reference sequence). The CDR3 consists of 20 residues. Trimming took 1 base from V and 0 from J, leaving 22 bases between them. The CDR3 DNA reads as TGTGCCACCAGCAGAGCAAAAGGAGCGGCCGGGGGTAGCTCCTACAATGAGCAGTTCTTC. This translates into CATSRAKGAAGGSSYNEQFF.

The V gene is TRBV7-6, the J gene TRBJ2-1; TRBD1 might be the D (5 bases). Germline loops: CDR1 SGHVS, CDR2 FNYEAQ. The CDR3 is 15 residues long. V lost 2 bases to trimming and J lost 8 bases, with 16 bases between them. The CDR3 coding sequence is TGTGCCAGCAGCTTAACTCCAGGGTCCCGAGATGAGCAGTTCTTC. Encoded protein: CASSLTPGSRDEQFF. The full variable domain, its missing parts supplied by reference TRBV7-6 and TRBJ2-1, is GAGVSQSPRYKVTKRGQDVALRCDPISGHVSLYWYRQALGQGPEFLTYFNYEAQQDKSGLPNDRFSAERPEGSISTLTIQRTEQRDSAMYRCASSLTPGSRDEQFFGPGTRLTVL.

This clonotype was seen many times. This chain links TRBV7-2 with TRBJ2-6; D might be TRBD1 or TRBD2, each matching 5 bases. Germline V gene data show CDR1 as SGHTA and CDR2 as FQGNSA. This CDR3 contains 15 residues. Trimming took off 8 bases at V and 4 bases at J, with 15 bases between the two ends. The CDR3 loop is CASGLGTAGANVLTF. CDR3 DNA sequence: TGTGCCAGCGGGCTTGGGACCGCGGGGGCCAACGTCCTGACTTTC.

This clonotype was seen only once. A much larger clone differs from this one at a single base, so this may be a read error. V usage is TRBV7-8 and J usage is TRBJ1-2; D is unresolved. Per germline, CDR1 SGHVS and CDR2 FQNEAQ. The CDR3 totals 16 residues. CDR3 sequence (DNA): TGTGCCAGGAGCTCACCTATGGATCCAGCTAACTATGGCTACACCTTC. It encodes CARSSPMDPANYGYTF. The full variable domain, rest sourced from reference TRBV7-8 and TRBJ1-2, is GAGVSQSPRYKVAKRGQDVALRCDPISGHVSLFWYQQALGQGPEFLTYFQNEAQLDKSGLPSDRFFAERPEGSVSTLKIQRTQQEDSAVYLCARSSPMDPANYGYTFGSGTRLTVV.

The CDR3 protein is CSVGNRVGSNYGYTF. DNA of the CDR3: TGCAGCGTTGGGAACAGGGTCGGCTCTAACTATGGCTACACCTTC. The V and J genes are TRBV29-1 and TRBJ1-2; D possibly corresponds to TRBD1 (6 bases). With 4 bases removed from V and 0 bases from J, the gap between germline ends came to 15 bases. The CDR3 sequence is 15 residues long. The germline CDR1 and CDR2 sequences are SQVTM and ANQGSEA.

This clonotype came up many times. The J gene is TRBJ2-7, the V gene TRBV7-2; TRBD1 aligns across 9 bases. The junction had 13 bases not matched to a gene; V was cut back by 7 bases and J by 3 bases. CDR3 length equals 16 residues. Germline assignment: CDR1 SGHTA and CDR2 FQGNSA. This CDR3 is CASTETGGRSLYEQYF. In DNA, the CDR3 is TGTGCCAGCACCGAAACAGGGGGCAGGTCCCTCTACGAGCAGTACTTC. The full variable domain, its missing parts supplied by reference TRBV7-2 and TRBJ2-7, is GAGVSQSPSNKVTEKGKDVELRCDPISGHTALYWYRQSLGQGLEFLIYFQGNSAPDKSGLPSDRFSAERTGGSVSTLTIQRTQQEDSAVYLCASTETGGRSLYEQYFGPGTRLTVT.

The V and J genes are TRBV7-9 and TRBJ1-4; the D is unclear. The CDR3 is 17 residues long. V was trimmed by 4 bases and J by 1 base, leaving 16 bases between them. CDR1 and CDR2 (germline): SEHNR, FQNEAQ (reference sequence). CDR3 nucleotides: TGTGCCAGCAGCTCCGTTGTGTCAAGTGGAACTAATGAAAAACTGTTTTTT. Protein: CASSSVVSSGTNEKLFF.

The sample holds a few counts of this clonotype. V and J are TRBV7-2 and TRBJ2-7; D gene ambiguous. The CDR3 has 11 residues. Trimming shortened V by 2 bases and J by 7 bases, and 6 bases separated the two germline ends. CDR1 and CDR2 (germline): SGHTA, FQGNSA. The CDR3 is CASSLSLEQYF. DNA for the CDR3: TGTGCCAGCAGCTTATCCTTAGAGCAGTACTTC.

This clonotype was found many times. The chain uses TRBV7-9 and TRBJ2-1; possible D gene TRBD2, 5 bases. From germline, CDR1 is SEHNR and CDR2 FQNEAQ (reference sequence). Trimming removed 0 bases at V and 0 bases at J, with 15 bases between. The CDR3 length is 18 residues. For the CDR3, the DNA is TGTGCCAGCAGCTTAGCCGTGGCCCCGGGGAGCTCCTACAATGAGCAGTTCTTC. Its protein product is CASSLAVAPGSSYNEQFF.

V usage is TRBV4-3 and J usage is TRBJ2-7, with D unclear. This CDR3 region has 14 residues. The germline V gene encodes CDR1 LGHNA and CDR2 YSLEER. V lost 4 bases and J 0 bases, leaving 10 bases between the germline ends. The CDR3 protein is CASSRSPYSYEQYF. Here the CDR3 DNA reads TGCGCCAGCAGCCGAAGCCCATACTCCTACGAGCAGTACTTC.

V and J are TRBV7-2 and TRBJ1-5, with a possible D match to TRBD1 (5 bases). The V and J ends lost 5 bases and 7 bases respectively, with 18 bases between them. This CDR3 has 15 amino acids. CDR1 and CDR2 from the germline V gene are SGHTA and FQGNSA. For the CDR3, the DNA is TGTGCCAGCAGCCTTATGGGGGAGCTAGGGCAGCCCCAGCATTTT. Encoded protein: CASSLMGELGQPQHF.

Note on this clonotype: Mismatch with germline at one junction end may stem from a read error. The CDR3 reads CASSGTGPVAKNIRYF. The CDR3 nucleotides read TGTGCCAGCTCCGGGACAGGGCCCGTGGCCAAAAACATTCGGTACTTC. V is TRBV6-6 and J is TRBJ2-4; TRBD1 aligns across 9 bases. The V gene's germline CDR1 is MNHNY and CDR2 SVGAGI (reference sequence). The CDR3 length is 16 residues.

This clonotype has only one observation. The chain is built from TRBV7-2 and TRBJ2-2; D is unclear. Germline CDR1 is SGHTA and CDR2 is FQGNSA. Trimming removed 2 bases from V and 2 bases from J, with 15 bases in between. The CDR3 is 17 residues long. CDR3 in amino acids: CASSLMPWQDNTGELFF. CDR3 DNA sequence: TGTGCCAGCAGCTTAATGCCTTGGCAGGACAACACCGGGGAGCTGTTTTTT.

The V gene is TRBV7-3, the J gene TRBJ2-2; 12 nucleotides line up with TRBD2. V dropped 5 bases and J dropped 2; count of bases not matched to a gene: 3. The germline V gene has CDR1 SGHTA and CDR2 FQGTGA. The CDR3 length is 16 residues. This CDR3 reads CASSTGLAGNTGELFF. CDR3 bases: TGTGCCAGCAGCACCGGACTAGCGGGAAACACCGGGGAGCTGTTTTTT.

This clonotype has at least ten counts. The chain uses TRBV7-9 and TRBJ2-7; 7 positions agree with TRBD2. CDR3 size: 14 residues. J was trimmed by 5 bases and V by 1 base; bases with no gene match: 5. Looked up from germline, CDR1 is SEHNR and CDR2 is FQNEAQ (reference sequence). The CDR3 DNA reads as TGTGCCAGCAGCTTAGGCGGGAGCATACACGAGCAGTACGTC. Its protein is CASSLGGSIHEQYV.

Only a few counts were recorded for this clonotype. This rearrangement joins TRBV7-2 to TRBJ2-6; D ambiguous. Trimming left V 6 bases short and J 2 bases short, with 11 bases between. The CDR3 spans 15 residues. Germline lookup yields CDR1 SGHTA and CDR2 FQGNSA. CDR3 amino acids: CASRLGLAGANVLTF. The CDR3 region has the DNA TGTGCCAGCAGACTCGGGCTTGCTGGGGCCAACGTCCTGACTTTC.

This clonotype appeared many times. V usage is TRBV12-3 or TRBV12-4 and J usage is TRBJ1-2; possibly TRBD1 for D (6 bases). Trimming pared 4 bases from V and 4 bases from J, leaving 16 bases between. The CDR3 sequence is 15 residues long. CDR3 coding DNA: TGTGCCAGCAGTTCCTCGGGGGGCGCAAGCTATGGCTACACCTTC. It specifies CASSSSGGASYGYTF.

This clonotype occurred many times. This chain connects TRBV7-2 to TRBJ2-6; tentative D call: TRBD1 (5 bases). The CDR3 is 17 residues long. Trimming left V 1 base short and J 2 bases short, with 12 bases between. CDR1 and CDR2 (germline): SGHTA, FQGNSA. The CDR3 region is CASSLGPVTAGANVLTF. The CDR3 DNA reads TGTGCCAGCAGCTTAGGCCCCGTGACAGCTGGGGCCAACGTCCTGACTTTC.

DNA for the CDR3: TGTGCCGGGGCATGGTTGGAGGAGACCCAGTACTTC. Its protein product is CAGAWLEETQYF. The chain has TRBV6-1 and TRBJ2-5; D is perhaps TRBD1 (5 bases). The CDR3 contains 12 residues. Trimming pared 11 bases from V and 5 bases from J, leaving 15 bases between. Germline V gene lookup returns CDR1 MNHNS and CDR2 SASEGT.

This chain links TRBV27 with TRBJ2-3; D is possibly TRBD1 (6 bases). The germline V and J ends were trimmed by 5 bases and 2 bases, with 14 bases remaining between them. This CDR3 spans 15 amino acids. Germline assignment: CDR1 MNHEY and CDR2 SMNVEV (reference sequence). The CDR3 sequence: CASSLMVGATDTQYF. CDR3 DNA sequence: TGTGCCAGCAGTCTTATGGTGGGGGCCACAGATACGCAGTATTTT.

The rearrangement links TRBV4-1 to TRBJ1-1; D remains unclear. This CDR3 spans 12 amino acids. The ends were cut back, 9 bases at V and 1 base at J, with 9 bases in the middle. The germline V gene has CDR1 MGHRA and CDR2 YSYEKL. The CDR3 coding sequence is TGCGCCAGTAAATCCGGGAACACTGAAGCTTTCTTT. Translating it yields CASKSGNTEAFF.

In DNA form, the CDR3 reads TGCGCCAGCAGCTCTTTAGCTAACAATGAGCAGTTCTTC. Its protein product is CASSSLANNEQFF. The chain uses TRBV5-1 and TRBJ2-1; D is unclear. Germline assignment: CDR1 SGHRS and CDR2 YFSETQ. V dropped 3 bases and J dropped 5 bases, with 9 bases sitting between them. This CDR3 spans 13 amino acids.